This TCR beta chain appears in the sequencing data of a study of blood T cell repertoires in COVID-19. Sequenced by immunoSEQ multiplex PCR; TCRdb stores in-frame clones only, minus some. The sample has around 170,000 clones, 70% to 80% seen once. V was clipped by 4 bases and J by 2 bases, with 9 bases between them. The CDR3 contains 13 residues. Germline lookup yields CDR1 MNHEY and CDR2 SVGEGT. The origin of this receptor is a man aged 60 to 75 who had been exposed to COVID-19. This chain links TRBV6-2 or TRBV6-3 with TRBJ2-7; TRBD1 is a possible D gene (5 bases). Sequencing input: PBMCs or T cells enriched from blood (not recorded which). The CDR3, as DNA: TGTGCCAGCAGTTCGACCAGGGCCTACGAGCAGTACTTC. Encoded protein: CASSSTRAYEQYF.